This T cell receptor (beta chain) was found in a study of ipilimumab plus nivolumab after autologous stem cell transplantation. Study as a whole: The DLBCL group included primary refractory and relapsed cases. Points from the study as a whole: Per the authors, repertoire, Treg and microbiota data justify further study.

Regarding this clone: Its antigen is not known.

Trimming removed 5 bases from V and 0 bases from J, with 4 bases in between. CDR1 is SGHNT, CDR2 YENEEA, per germline. This CDR3 is 12 amino acids long. Profiling relied on immunoSEQ multiplex PCR, and the TCRdb table lists in-frame clones only, not all of them. The sample contains 10,000 or so clones, roughly two thirds of which appear only once. The input for sequencing was PBMCs, taken in a trial of ipilimumab plus nivolumab as post-transplant consolidation. This clonotype originated in a male donor with diffuse large B-cell lymphoma. V and J are TRBV11-3 and TRBJ1-1; unclear D gene. For the CDR3, the DNA is TGTGCCAGCAGCCCTATGAACACTGAAGCTTTCTTT. Its translation: CASSPMNTEAFF.